The 27 T cell receptor beta chains in this list originate from one sample, sequenced in a study of CD8 T cells in ankylosing spondylitis. In TCRdb, the 5' RACE reads were re-called with MiXCR into one record per CDR3 protein. Here the sample spans under 150,000 distinct CDR3 sequences, approximately 10% being singletons. Sequenced: blood, either unsorted or a sorted T cell fraction (not recorded which). The receptors stem from a male donor with ankylosing spondylitis or in good health (not recorded which).

V usage is TRBV5-5 and J usage is TRBJ2-1; 8 positions match TRBD2. Germline V CDR1 and CDR2: SGHKS, YYEKEE (reference sequence). V trimming: 5 bases; J trimming: 2 bases; junction bases outside the gene matches: 6. The CDR3 length is 15 residues. The CDR3 spells CASRPTSGPYNEQFF. The CDR3 DNA follows: TGTGCCAGCAGACCTACTAGCGGACCCTACAATGAGCAGTTCTTC.

The V call is TRBV20-1, the J call TRBJ2-7, with TRBD1 as a possible D gene (6 bases). The CDR3 is made up of 14 amino acids. V was pared by 5 bases and J by 2 bases, with 16 bases between. Germline CDR1 DFQATT, CDR2 SNEGSKA (reference sequence). CDR3 coding DNA: TGCAGTGCTGAGGAAGAACAGGGACCCTACGAGCAGTACTTC. Amino acids: CSAEEEQGPYEQYF.

This clonotype was observed a single time. This may be a read error: a much more frequent sequence differs by one nucleotide. The genes are TRBV27 and TRBJ1-4; the match to TRBD1 covers 8 bases. This CDR3 spans 16 amino acids. Germline values: CDR1 MNHEY, CDR2 SMNVEV (reference sequence). This chain's CDR3 is CASSLGTGATNGKLFF. In DNA form, the CDR3 reads TGTGCCAGCAGTTTAGGGACAGGCGCAACTAATGGAAAACTGTTTTTT.

This clonotype was recorded at least ten times. V is TRBV7-9 and J is TRBJ2-2; D unresolved. The V end was cut by 1 base, the J end by 0 bases, with 9 bases between. Germline CDR1 is SEHNR and CDR2 is FQNEAQ (reference sequence). CDR3 size: 16 residues. This chain's CDR3 is CASSLVRSANTGELFF. For the CDR3, the DNA is TGTGCCAGCAGCTTAGTCCGGAGCGCGAACACCGGGGAGCTGTTTTTT.

There are many counts of this clonotype. The gene calls are TRBV12-3 or TRBV12-4 and TRBJ2-3; D gene unclear. Trimming shortened V by 6 bases and J by 2 bases, and 9 bases separated the two germline ends. The CDR3 extends over 13 amino acids. The CDR3 reads CASRNGPTDTQYF. The CDR3 DNA reads TGTGCCAGCAGGAACGGTCCCACAGATACGCAGTATTTT.

The chain combines TRBV4-2 with TRBJ2-1, with 7 positions matching TRBD2. CDR3 length: 15 residues. Germline trimming cut 4 bases from V and 2 bases from J; bases unmatched to any gene: 5. Looked up from germline, CDR1 is LGHNA and CDR2 is YNFKEQ. This CDR3 reads CASSPERGTYNEQFF. DNA for the CDR3: TGTGCCAGCAGCCCAGAGCGGGGTACCTACAATGAGCAGTTCTTC.

The CDR3 sequence: CSADGQGYEQYF. Written as DNA, the CDR3 is TGCAGTGCTGACGGACAGGGCTACGAGCAGTACTTC. V usage is TRBV20-1 and J usage is TRBJ2-7; 8 positions agree with TRBD1. The CDR3 contains 12 residues. V shed 5 bases, J shed 3 bases, and the junction held 3 bases outside the gene matches. Germline CDR1 and CDR2: DFQATT and SNEGSKA (reference sequence).

This clonotype has more than one count but fewer than ten. The genes are TRBV9 and TRBJ2-4; D could derive from TRBD1 or TRBD2 (6 bases each). The CDR3 contains 15 residues. Germline values: CDR1 SGDLS, CDR2 YYNGEE. The V end was cut by 4 bases, the J end by 0 bases, with 11 bases between. CDR3 in amino acids: CASSLRGLAKNIQYF. The CDR3 DNA reads TGTGCCAGCAGCCTCAGGGGACTAGCCAAAAACATTCAGTACTTC.

This clonotype appeared many times. The CDR3 DNA is TGCAGTGCTAGAGAATTTCCCGACAGGGTAACTGAAGCTTTCTTT. Translating it yields CSAREFPDRVTEAFF. The chain joins TRBV20-1 to TRBJ1-1, with TRBD1 matching over 7 bases. Germline V gives CDR1 DFQATT, CDR2 SNEGSKA (reference sequence). V lost 0 bases to trimming and J lost 5 bases; unmatched junction nucleotides: 9. CDR3 size: 15 residues.

Many counts were recorded for this clonotype. The rearrangement uses TRBV12-3 or TRBV12-4 and TRBJ1-5, with D tentatively TRBD1 (5 bases). Trimming left V 5 bases short and J 7 bases short, with 21 bases between. The CDR3 extends over 16 amino acids. This CDR3 reads CASSQRSRDGDQPQHF. The CDR3 DNA sequence: TGTGCCAGCAGTCAAAGGTCCCGGGACGGGGACCAGCCCCAGCATTTT.

This clonotype was counted at least ten times. The J gene is TRBJ2-1, the V gene TRBV20-1; TRBD2 matches 10 bases. Trimming at V came to 3 bases and at J to 0 bases, leaving 8 bases not matched to a gene. Germline CDR1 and CDR2: DFQATT and SNEGSKA (reference sequence). The CDR3 has 17 residues. The CDR3 sequence is CSASRASGSLSYNEQFF. In DNA, the CDR3 is TGCAGTGCTAGTCGGGCTAGCGGGAGTCTCTCCTACAATGAGCAGTTCTTC.

In this sample, this clonotype turned up many times. The chain uses TRBV29-1 and TRBJ2-6; D unclear. The CDR3 length is 12 residues. CDR1 is SQVTM, CDR2 ANQGSEA, per germline. V was pared by 6 bases and J by 7 bases, with 10 bases between. The CDR3 DNA is TGCAGCGTCCAGACTCCAGCCAACGTCCTGACTTTC. Its protein is CSVQTPANVLTF.

V gene TRBV20-1 combines with J gene TRBJ2-3; either TRBD1 or TRBD2 may supply D (5 bases each). The V gene's germline CDR1 is DFQATT and CDR2 SNEGSKA (reference sequence). The CDR3 spans 14 residues. Trimming shortened V by 6 bases and J by 2 bases, and 15 bases separated the two germline ends. The CDR3 nucleotides read TGCAGTGCACCTAGGGGAGTTGTCACAGATACGCAGTATTTT. As protein: CSAPRGVVTDTQYF.

This clonotype was found many times. The rearrangement joins TRBV20-1 to TRBJ2-3; the D call may be TRBD1 or TRBD2 (6 bases each). The ends were cut back, 6 bases at V and 3 bases at J, with 22 bases in the middle. CDR1 and CDR2 (germline): DFQATT, SNEGSKA (reference sequence). The length of the CDR3 is 16 residues. Here the CDR3 DNA reads TGCAGTGCAGGATTCCCTTTGGGGGGCCTGACAGATACGCAGTATTTT. This gives the protein CSAGFPLGGLTDTQYF.

This clonotype was observed many times. The V call is TRBV6-1, the J call TRBJ2-7, with D perhaps matching TRBD1 (6 bases). This CDR3 region has 16 residues. V dropped 4 bases and J dropped 5 bases, with 21 bases sitting between them. Germline CDR1 reads MNHNS; CDR2 reads SASEGT. CDR3 nucleotides: TGTGCCAGCAGTGGAGGAACAGGGAATAAGTTCCACGAGCAGTACTTC. Translation: CASSGGTGNKFHEQYF.

The genes are TRBV29-1 and TRBJ1-1, with TRBD1 identical over 7 bases. Looked up from germline, CDR1 is SQVTM and CDR2 is ANQGSEA. The CDR3 extends over 14 amino acids. V gave up 4 bases and J gave up 1 base; unmatched junction bases: 6. This CDR3 reads CSVGVTGANTEAFF. The DNA for the CDR3 is TGCAGCGTTGGGGTAACAGGGGCGAACACTGAAGCTTTCTTT.

This clonotype was detected ten times or more. CDR3 sequence (DNA): TGTGCCAGCAGCAAAGGAGAGGCTAGCGGGAGTTGGGACCTAGCCAAAAACATTCAGTACTTC. This encodes CASSKGEASGSWDLAKNIQYF. V and J are TRBV21-1 and TRBJ2-4; no DNA check was done on the table's D call, TRBD2. TRBV21-1 is tagged as a pseudogene. CDR3 size: 21 residues.

The chain uses TRBV18 and TRBJ1-4, with D hard to call. The CDR3 sequence is 13 residues long. Germline values: CDR1 KGHSH, CDR2 LQKENI. V shed 6 bases and J shed 7 bases, with 12 bases lying between them. The CDR3 here is CASSGHRSEKLFF. In nucleotides, the CDR3 is TGTGCCAGCTCGGGCCATAGGAGTGAAAAACTGTTTTTT.

CDR3 residues: CASSLAVGFSYEQYF. Here the CDR3 DNA reads TGTGCCAGCAGCTTAGCAGTGGGATTCTCCTACGAGCAGTACTTC. V is TRBV11-1 and J is TRBJ2-7, with D unresolved. Germline CDR1 is SGHAT and CDR2 is FQDESV (reference sequence). The length of the CDR3 is 15 residues. V lost 0 bases and J 0 bases, leaving 9 bases between the germline ends.

This clonotype was counted between two and nine times. The V and J genes are TRBV7-2 and TRBJ2-3, with 11 positions matching TRBD1. The germline CDR1 and CDR2 sequences are SGHTA and FQGNSA. V lost 5 bases to trimming and J lost 1 base; unmatched junction nucleotides: 8. CDR3 length: 17 residues. CDR3 bases: TGTGCCAGCAGCCCGGGAGGACAGGGGGCGGGCACAGATACGCAGTATTTT. It encodes CASSPGGQGAGTDTQYF. The variable domain in full, completed from reference TRBV7-2 and TRBJ2-3, reads GAGVSQSPSNKVTEKGKDVELRCDPISGHTALYWYRQSLGQGLEFLIYFQGNSAPDKSGLPSDRFSAERTGGSVSTLTIQRTQQEDSAVYLCASSPGGQGAGTDTQYFGPGTRLTVL.

This clonotype was recorded many times. This rearrangement joins TRBV7-2 to TRBJ2-3; 7 bases fit TRBD2. The CDR3 covers 15 residues. Germline V gives CDR1 SGHTA, CDR2 FQGNSA. The V segment lost 5 bases and the J segment 0 bases; nucleotides outside the gene matches: 5. In DNA form, the CDR3 reads TGTGCCAGCAGCCGGGACTACCTTAGCACAGATACGCAGTATTTT. This sequence encodes CASSRDYLSTDTQYF.

This clonotype was seen many times. This sequence joins TRBV4-3 and TRBJ2-2, with a weak D call TRBD1 (5 bases). V was clipped by 3 bases and J by 5 bases, with 13 bases between them. The CDR3 consists of 15 residues. CDR1 LGHNA and CDR2 YSLEER come from the germline V gene. For the CDR3, the DNA is TGCGCCAGCAGCCAGAGCTACAGGTTAACCGGGGAGCTGTTTTTT. It translates to CASSQSYRLTGELFF.

This clonotype was detected ten times or more. The CDR3: CASSLARYGQGETQYF. For the CDR3, the DNA is TGTGCCAGCAGCTTAGCGCGTTATGGACAGGGTGAGACCCAGTACTTC. The chain links TRBV7-8 to TRBJ2-5; TRBD1 matches at 8 bases. This CDR3 is built from 16 residues. Trimming at V came to 0 bases and at J to 5 bases, leaving 8 bases not matched to a gene. Germline V gene data show CDR1 as SGHVS and CDR2 as FQNEAQ.

This clonotype was observed many times. This chain connects TRBV20-1 to TRBJ2-7; no firm D call. V shed 3 bases and J shed 2 bases, with 17 bases lying between them. The CDR3 length is 15 residues. Germline loops: CDR1 DFQATT, CDR2 SNEGSKA (reference sequence). The CDR3 nucleotides are TGCAGTGCTAGCGCCCGCCAAGGGAACACCTACGAGCAGTACTTC. Residues: CSASARQGNTYEQYF.

This clonotype showed up many times. This chain links TRBV4-3 with TRBJ2-5; D remains unclear. The ends were cut back, 3 bases at V and 5 bases at J, with 13 bases in the middle. This CDR3 has 14 amino acids. Germline assignment: CDR1 LGHNA and CDR2 YSLEER. CDR3 DNA: TGCGCCAGCAGCCAGGATAAGGGCCGGGAGACCCAGTACTTC. Protein: CASSQDKGRETQYF.

At least ten counts were recorded for this clonotype. V gene TRBV7-6 combines with J gene TRBJ2-7; 9 nucleotides line up with TRBD1. The CDR3 is 14 amino acids. Germline trimming cut 5 bases from V and 3 bases from J; bases unmatched to any gene: 5. CDR1 SGHVS and CDR2 FNYEAQ come from the germline V gene. This CDR3 reads CASSGGQGNYEQYF. The CDR3 DNA is TGTGCCAGCAGCGGGGGACAGGGAAACTACGAGCAGTACTTC.

The CDR3 region is CASSRRGIATNEKLFF. The CDR3 DNA is TGTGCCAGCAGTCGCAGGGGAATAGCAACTAATGAAAAACTGTTTTTT. The rearrangement joins TRBV12-3 or TRBV12-4 to TRBJ1-4; D perhaps matches TRBD1 (6 bases). This CDR3 is 16 amino acids long. Trimming removed 5 bases from V and 0 bases from J, with 13 bases in between.